The entry below gives a single TCR beta chain sequence along with its context. Sequenced by immunoSEQ multiplex PCR; TCRdb stores in-frame clones only, minus some. Of some 70,000 clones in the sample, approximately 90% were seen once. This sample was taken from a study of technical replicates of blood from a handful of donors. This CDR3 is 12 amino acids long. V lost 6 bases to trimming and J lost 9 bases; unmatched junction nucleotides: 6. Germline V gives CDR1 SQVTM, CDR2 ANQGSEA. The chain couples TRBV29-1 to TRBJ2-1; 9 nucleotides align to TRBD1. The clonotype was recovered from a human donor in good health. The sample was T cells isolated from PBMCs. CDR3 residues: CSVRTGDGEQFF. The CDR3 DNA reads TGCAGCGTACGGACAGGGGACGGTGAGCAGTTCTTC.